These 12 T cell receptor beta chains were sequenced from one sample in a study of cytomegalovirus exposure and HLA in healthy donors. Use of 60 Vbeta and 13 Jbeta primers characterized the PCR. Profiling relied on immunoSEQ multiplex PCR, and the TCRdb table lists in-frame clones only, not all of them. The specimen's table records 65,000 to 90,000 clones. What was sequenced was PBMCs. The receptors derive from a man aged 40-49 years in good health and CMV-seronegative.

This rearrangement joins TRBV19 to TRBJ1-5; D gene uncertain. Per germline, CDR1 LNHDA and CDR2 SQIVND (reference sequence). This CDR3 spans 13 amino acids. The V and J ends lost 5 bases and 4 bases respectively, with 9 bases between them. CDR3 region: CASSSEGNQPQHF. Written as DNA, the CDR3 is TGTGCCAGTAGTTCAGAGGGTAATCAGCCCCAGCATTTT.

The chain employs TRBV6-6 and TRBJ2-7; possibly TRBD1 for D (5 bases). Germline V gene sequence: CDR1 MNHNY, CDR2 SVGAGI (reference sequence). V gave up 5 bases and J gave up 0 bases, with 14 bases separating them. The CDR3 loop spans 15 amino acids. The CDR3 loop reads CASSVTGHSSYEQYF. CDR3 in DNA: TGTGCCAGCAGTGTCACAGGACACAGCTCCTACGAGCAGTACTTC.

The CDR3 protein is CSVEGRAYEQYF. The CDR3, as DNA: TGCAGCGTTGAGGGCAGAGCCTACGAGCAGTACTTC. This chain connects TRBV29-1 to TRBJ2-7; no reliable D call. CDR3 size: 12 residues. From germline, CDR1 is SQVTM and CDR2 ANQGSEA. With 3 bases removed from V and 2 bases from J, the gap between germline ends came to 8 bases.

J is TRBJ2-2 and V is TRBV4-2; possible D gene TRBD2, 7 bases. Trimming cost V 1 base and J 2 bases, with 11 bases left between them. Germline V gene sequence: CDR1 LGHNA, CDR2 YNFKEQ. The CDR3 covers 16 residues. Here the CDR3 DNA reads TGTGCCAGCAGCCAAGGGACGGGGGGCAACACCGGGGAGCTGTTTTTT. Translated: CASSQGTGGNTGELFF.

The chain employs TRBV5-1 and TRBJ1-1; D gene uncertain. CDR3 length: 13 amino acids. The V end lost 4 bases, the J end lost 1 base, and 8 bases lay between the germline ends. Per the germline V gene, CDR1 is SGHRS and CDR2 is YFSETQ. The DNA for the CDR3 is TGCGCCAGCAGCAGTACAGCGAACACTGAAGCTTTCTTT. It yields the protein CASSSTANTEAFF.

The gene calls are TRBV6-5 and TRBJ1-2, with TRBD1 identical over 7 bases. With 5 bases clipped from V and 2 bases from J, the junction kept 8 bases outside the gene matches. The CDR3 has 15 residues. Germline-derived CDR1 and CDR2 are MNHEY and SVGAGI. The CDR3 nucleotides are TGTGCCAGCAGTAGAGGGGCAGGGGGAAACTATGGCTACACCTTC. Translation: CASSRGAGGNYGYTF.

J is TRBJ2-3 and V is TRBV6-4, with TRBD1 matching 7 bases. Germline V gene sequence: CDR1 MRHNA, CDR2 SNTAGT. The length of the CDR3 is 15 residues. Trimming took 3 bases from V and 0 from J; bases not matched to a gene: 3. The CDR3 DNA reads as TGTGCCAGCAGTGAAGGGGGACAGAGCACAGATACGCAGTATTTT. This sequence encodes CASSEGGQSTDTQYF.

The chain is built from TRBV6-1 and TRBJ1-6, with unresolved D. Trimming removed 9 bases at V and 7 bases at J, with 10 bases between. The CDR3 spans 12 residues. Per germline, CDR1 MNHNS and CDR2 SASEGT. The CDR3 region is CASSEFNSPLHF. CDR3 nucleotides: TGTGCCAGTTCTGAGTTCAATTCACCCCTCCACTTT.

The rearrangement uses TRBV11-2 and TRBJ1-2; 12 nucleotides align to TRBD1. J gave up 8 bases and V 6 bases, and 7 bases lay outside the gene matches. The length of the CDR3 is 14 residues. CDR1 SGHAT and CDR2 FQNNGV come from the germline V gene. CDR3 amino acids: CASSTGQGAGGYTF. DNA for the CDR3: TGTGCCAGCAGTACGGGACAGGGGGCGGGCGGCTACACCTTC.

This chain uses TRBV6-1 with TRBJ1-1, with D unclear. Germline CDR1 and CDR2: MNHNS and SASEGT. The CDR3 has 13 amino acids. Trimming cost V 9 bases and J 0 bases, with 11 bases left between them. The CDR3 loop reads CASSVNMNTEAFF. The CDR3 DNA reads as TGTGCCAGTTCAGTTAACATGAACACTGAAGCTTTCTTT.

J is TRBJ1-1 and V is TRBV7-2; 8 nucleotides agree with TRBD1. Germline values: CDR1 SGHTA, CDR2 FQGNSA. This CDR3 comprises 12 residues. Trimming at V came to 5 bases and at J to 11 bases, leaving 7 bases not matched to a gene. The DNA of the CDR3 is TGTGCCAGCAGCCCAACCCGGACAGGGGCTTTCTTT. Amino acid sequence: CASSPTRTGAFF.

The chain joins TRBV4-1 to TRBJ1-2; TRBD1 agrees at 8 bases. The V gene's germline CDR1 is MGHRA and CDR2 YSYEKL. The CDR3 sequence is 14 residues long. With V trimmed by 8 bases and J by 4 bases, 9 bases remained unmatched. Written as DNA, the CDR3 is TGCGCCAGCTCACAAGAAACAGGGGGCTATGGCTACACCTTC. This gives the protein CASSQETGGYGYTF.